Listed here are 13 T cell receptor beta chains from one sample, sequenced in a study of T-cell memory formation after mild COVID-19. TCRdb processed the 5' RACE reads anew with MiXCR; each CDR3 protein has one entry. The repertoire holds about 130,000 distinct CDR3 sequences, with about 5.9% as singletons. Sequencing used PBMCs or a T cell subset sorted from them (not recorded which). Receptors were obtained from an adult woman who had mild COVID-19 (a few samples of this study predate the infection). Cell type and time point are not known.

V is TRBV7-3 and J is TRBJ2-2, with 8 bases matching TRBD2. The CDR3 is 17 residues long. J was trimmed by 7 bases and V by 5 bases; bases with no gene match: 15. The germline V gene encodes CDR1 SGHTA and CDR2 FQGTGA. In nucleotides, the CDR3 is TGTGCCAGCAGCGTCCTAGCGGGTTCCGAACACGGCGGGGAGCTGTTTTTT. Amino acid sequence: CASSVLAGSEHGGELFF.

This clonotype occurred once. V usage is TRBV20-1 and J usage is TRBJ1-4; the D gene is possibly TRBD1 (6 bases). The CDR3 sequence is 13 residues long. V was trimmed by 5 bases and J by 6 bases, leaving 13 bases between them. CDR1 DFQATT and CDR2 SNEGSKA come from the germline V gene (reference sequence). In DNA form, the CDR3 reads TGCAGTGCTCAGCAGGGGCGGCATGAAAAACTGTTTTTT. Translation: CSAQQGRHEKLFF.

At least ten counts were recorded for this clonotype. The rearrangement joins TRBV12-3 or TRBV12-4 to TRBJ2-1; 8 nucleotides align to TRBD1. CDR3 length: 16 amino acids. J was trimmed by 3 bases and V by 4 bases; bases with no gene match: 8. For the CDR3, the DNA is TGTGCCAGCAGTTCCCGGACAGGGCTTAACTACAATGAGCAGTTCTTC. It is translated as CASSSRTGLNYNEQFF.

This clonotype has just a few counts. The rearrangement joins TRBV29-1 to TRBJ2-5; 14 positions agree with TRBD2. The germline V gene has CDR1 SQVTM and CDR2 ANQGSEA. V dropped 5 bases and J dropped 4; count of bases not matched to a gene: 3. The CDR3 consists of 14 residues. This CDR3 is CSVLTSGGGETQYF. The CDR3 DNA reads TGCAGCGTTTTGACTAGCGGGGGGGGAGAGACCCAGTACTTC.

There are many counts of this clonotype. The chain joins TRBV5-1 to TRBJ2-1; D gene unclear. CDR3 length equals 14 residues. The germline gives CDR1 SGHRS, CDR2 YFSETQ. V gave up 0 bases and J gave up 4 bases, with 8 bases separating them. The CDR3 nucleotides read TGCGCCAGCAGCTTGGTGTGGCCTTACAATGAGCAGTTCTTC. Residues: CASSLVWPYNEQFF.

The rearrangement joins TRBV7-9 to TRBJ2-3; D may be TRBD1 or TRBD2 (6 bases each). CDR3 length equals 17 residues. Germline values: CDR1 SEHNR, CDR2 FQNEAQ (reference sequence). V was trimmed by 5 bases and J by 3 bases, leaving 21 bases between them. CDR3 sequence: CASSPLKGGGGTDTQYF. CDR3 coding DNA: TGTGCCAGCAGCCCCCTGAAAGGGGGAGGTGGGACAGATACGCAGTATTTT.

J is TRBJ2-7 and V is TRBV2, with 9 bases aligning to TRBD1. The germline CDR1 and CDR2 sequences are SNHLY and FYNNEI. J was trimmed by 3 bases and V by 6 bases; bases with no gene match: 6. The CDR3 covers 14 residues. The CDR3 DNA reads TGTGCCAGCAGCTCCGGGACAGGGATCTACGAGCAGTACTTC. It encodes CASSSGTGIYEQYF.

This clonotype was seen a handful of times. This chain uses TRBV15 with TRBJ1-1, with 8 bases fitting TRBD1. Trimming took 0 bases from V and 4 from J; bases not matched to a gene: 1. The CDR3 consists of 14 residues. Per germline, CDR1 LNHNV and CDR2 YYDKDF (reference sequence). For the CDR3, the DNA is TGTGCCACCAGCAGAGAACAGGGGGGCACTGAAGCTTTCTTT. Translated: CATSREQGGTEAFF.

This clonotype was seen only a few times. The chain has TRBV29-1 and TRBJ1-5; 10 bases fit TRBD1. CDR1 and CDR2 from the germline V gene are SQVTM and ANQGSEA. There are 13 residues in the CDR3. V dropped 6 bases and J dropped 11; count of bases not matched to a gene: 10. DNA for the CDR3: TGCAGCGTGAGGACAGGGGGTTCTGGGACCCAGCATTTT. Its translation: CSVRTGGSGTQHF.

The table lists this clonotype with many counts. The chain uses TRBV5-1 and TRBJ2-7; TRBD1 aligns across 7 bases. The trim removed 2 bases at V and 3 bases at J, leaving 11 bases unmatched. Germline V gene data show CDR1 as SGHRS and CDR2 as YFSETQ. The CDR3 consists of 16 residues. The CDR3 sequence is CASSFDQGTALYEQYF. CDR3 nucleotides: TGCGCCAGCAGCTTTGACCAGGGGACAGCCCTCTACGAGCAGTACTTC.

This clonotype occurred many times. The V call is TRBV7-2, the J call TRBJ2-7, with D possibly TRBD2 on 5 matching bases. Germline V CDR1 and CDR2: SGHTA, FQGNSA. This CDR3 contains 15 residues. Trimming removed 5 bases at V and 0 bases at J, with 14 bases between. CDR3 residues: CASSRAIAPSYEQYF. The CDR3 DNA reads as TGTGCCAGCAGCCGTGCCATAGCGCCCTCCTACGAGCAGTACTTC.

This clonotype was recorded many times. This chain links TRBV5-6 with TRBJ1-2; TRBD1 is a possible D gene (5 bases). Trimming stripped 6 bases from V and 4 bases from J, with 22 bases between. This CDR3 has 16 amino acids. Germline loops: CDR1 SGHDT, CDR2 YYEEEE. Here the CDR3 DNA reads TGTGCCAGCACCAATTGGGGGGTCCCAGGAGGCTATGGCTACACCTTC. Translation gives CASTNWGVPGGYGYTF.

This clonotype occurred many times. This chain links TRBV20-1 with TRBJ2-7; D is uncertain. Germline CDR1 is DFQATT and CDR2 is SNEGSKA (reference sequence). The CDR3 contains 12 residues. V lost 6 bases, J lost 3 bases, and 12 bases lay in between. The CDR3 spells CSASSPHYEQYF. The CDR3 nucleotides are TGCAGTGCCTCGTCACCCCACTACGAGCAGTACTTC.